This TCR beta chain was observed in a study of beta chain features in type 1 diabetes. Study overall: Patient and healthy donor groups were alike in age, gender and cell yields. Study results and limitations: Fewer junction insertions and more nucleotide deletions appeared in type 1 diabetes patients. Cells expressing TCR highly could be over-represented by cDNA sequencing.

By way of CD45RO/CCR7/CD25/CD127/CD95/CD27, the CD4+ regulatory, stem cell-like memory, central memory and naive cells were sorted. As every portion of the isolated RNA was reverse transcribed, the sequencing read expressed TCRB transcripts. TCRdb's copy holds only in-frame clones and misses some; the assay was immunoSEQ multiplex PCR. The table records 500,000 to 700,000 clones, 15% to 19% of them present only once. V lost 4 bases and J lost 6; bases outside the gene matches: 5. CDR1 and CDR2 (germline): ENHRY, SYGVKD. This CDR3 contains 14 residues. This clone occurred a few times. No antigen is known for it.

The sequencing sample was made of naive CD4+ T cells from blood. The V call is TRBV10-3, the J call TRBJ1-4; TRBD1 aligns across 7 bases. This TCR derives from a man aged 18-30 years in good health. The DNA of the CDR3 is TGTGCCATCAGTGCAACAGGGGCGGATGAAAAACTGTTTTTT. It yields the protein CAISATGADEKLFF.